This T cell receptor beta chain was captured in a study of OX40 agonist ivuxolimab in advanced cancers. Broader study findings: In a subset of nonresponders, normalized T-cell clonal expansion was also low.

V dropped 4 bases and J dropped 5; count of bases not matched to a gene: 9. This CDR3 is built from 16 residues. Germline V gene lookup returns CDR1 SGDLS and CDR2 YYNGEE. Turning to this clone: Antigen unknown.

The data were produced by immunoSEQ multiplex PCR, yet TCRdb's version contains in-frame clones alone and is incomplete. The sample carries about 46,000 clones, roughly 80% recorded once. The material was CD4+ or CD8+ T cells sorted from blood, obtained in a trial of the OX40 agonist ivuxolimab. The sequence was obtained from an adult with an advanced solid tumor such as melanoma, head and neck, liver or kidney cancer. The chain uses TRBV9 and TRBJ2-2, with 9 bases fitting TRBD1. The DNA for the CDR3 is TGTGCCAGCAGCTCGTTCGGGACAGGGTTAACCGGGGAGCTGTTTTTT. It yields the protein CASSSFGTGLTGELFF.